The 21 T cell receptor beta chains listed next were all sequenced from one sample in a study of TIL therapy for anti-PD-1-resistant metastatic lung cancer. Noted time point: pre-treatment sample, taken before nivolumab and TIL therapy. The immunoSEQ assay was v3. Assay used: immunoSEQ multiplex PCR; TCRdb lists only in-frame clones, some missing. The sample records about 32,000 clones, 74% being singletons. The sample consisted of blood, taken at baseline. The receptors were sampled from a woman between 30 and 85 years old with non-small cell lung cancer.

The chain joins TRBV7-2 to TRBJ2-1, with D uncertain. Germline CDR1 reads SGHTA; CDR2 reads FQGNSA. The V end lost 0 bases, the J end lost 4 bases, and 7 bases lay between the germline ends. The CDR3 contains 14 residues. For the CDR3, the DNA is TGTGCCAGCAGCTTAGCAAGGGAATACAATGAGCAGTTCTTC. It codes for CASSLAREYNEQFF.

This chain joins TRBV2 and TRBJ2-3; D is unresolved. With 7 bases removed from V and 1 base from J, the gap between germline ends came to 9 bases. The CDR3 contains 13 residues. From germline, CDR1 is SNHLY and CDR2 FYNNEI. The CDR3 coding sequence is TGTGCCAGCATAGTGGAGCGCACAGATACGCAGTATTTT. Amino acid sequence: CASIVERTDTQYF.

This clone was observed a few times. This chain uses TRBV19 with TRBJ1-1; TRBD1 agrees at 7 bases. The CDR3 runs to 16 residues. Trimming cost V 7 bases and J 0 bases; bases outside gene matches: 11. The germline V gene encodes CDR1 LNHDA and CDR2 SQIVND (reference sequence). The CDR3 DNA reads TGTGCCAGTACCCCATCGACAGGGCGGGTGAACACTGAAGCTTTCTTT. This codes for CASTPSTGRVNTEAFF.

The chain employs TRBV6-5 and TRBJ1-1; 9 nucleotides align to TRBD1. This CDR3 region has 13 residues. The germline V gene has CDR1 MNHEY and CDR2 SVGAGI. Germline trimming cut 6 bases from V and 4 bases from J; bases unmatched to any gene: 3. CDR3 bases: TGTGCCAGCAGCCGACAGGGGGGCACTGAAGCTTTCTTT. Translating it yields CASSRQGGTEAFF.

Turning to this clone: Germline is not matched at one junction end, which may reflect a read error. This sequence joins TRBV7-9 and TRBJ2-5; 11 bases are shared with TRBD1. The CDR3 loop spans 15 amino acids. From germline, CDR1 is SEHNR and CDR2 FQNEAQ (reference sequence). This CDR3 is CASSVAGTGGETQYF. DNA of the CDR3: TGTGCCAGCAGCGTAGCTGGGACAGGGGGAGAGACCCAGTACTTC.

V and J are TRBV7-9 and TRBJ2-3; weak D call: TRBD2 (5 bases). Germline V CDR1 and CDR2: SEHNR, FQNEAQ (reference sequence). The CDR3 length is 17 residues. V lost 4 bases, J lost 3 bases, and 20 bases lay in between. The CDR3 nucleotides read TGTGCCAGCAGCTCATACACCGGGATGCGTCGGACAGATACGCAGTATTTT. It translates to CASSSYTGMRRTDTQYF. The full variable domain, its missing parts supplied by reference TRBV7-9 and TRBJ2-3, is DTGVSQNPRHKITKRGQNVTFRCDPISEHNRLYWYRQTLGQGPEFLTYFQNEAQLEKSRLLSDRFSAERPKGSFSTLEIQRTEQGDSAMYLCASSSYTGMRRTDTQYFGPGTRLTVL.

This clone came up a few times. The CDR3 loop is CASSSAFGYEQYF. CDR3 coding DNA: TGTGCCAGCAGTTCCGCCTTCGGCTACGAGCAGTACTTC. The V and J genes are TRBV27 and TRBJ2-7, with no clear D. V lost 4 bases, J lost 3 bases, and 10 bases lay in between. CDR1 MNHEY and CDR2 SMNVEV come from the germline V gene (reference sequence). This CDR3 is built from 13 residues.

This clone was seen more than once but under ten times. V usage is TRBV23-1 and J usage is TRBJ1-2; perhaps TRBD1 as D (6 bases). TRBV23-1 is treated as an ORF (open reading frame) with a function not yet certain. V lost 7 bases and J 4 bases, leaving 19 bases between the germline ends. This CDR3 contains 15 residues. CDR3 nucleotides: TGCGCCAGCAAGGGGGGGGTCTGGGGCTTCTATGGCTACACCTTC. Protein product: CASKGGVWGFYGYTF.

The CDR3 loop is CASSEASLGPQYF. The CDR3 DNA is TGTGCCAGCAGTGAAGCTAGCTTGGGGCCGCAGTATTTT. The genes are TRBV6-4 and TRBJ2-3; D may be TRBD1 or TRBD2 (5 bases each). This CDR3 comprises 13 residues. Germline CDR1 and CDR2: MRHNA and SNTAGT. The V end lost 3 bases, the J end lost 10 bases, and 14 bases lay between the germline ends.

This clone was seen a handful of times. CDR3 loop: CASSDSGGNIQYF. CDR3 DNA: TGTGCCAGTAGCGATTCGGGGGGAAACATTCAGTACTTC. The gene calls are TRBV19 and TRBJ2-4, with 7 bases identical to TRBD2. With V trimmed by 6 bases and J by 6 bases, 5 bases remained unmatched. Germline V gene data show CDR1 as LNHDA and CDR2 as SQIVND (reference sequence). This CDR3 is built from 13 residues.

The rearrangement uses TRBV7-2 and TRBJ2-2; the D gene could be TRBD1 or TRBD2 (5 bases each). Germline values: CDR1 SGHTA, CDR2 FQGNSA. V shed 7 bases and J shed 6 bases, with 21 bases lying between them. There are 16 residues in the CDR3. The CDR3 DNA reads TGTGCCAGCAAGCTCGGGACGGGCGGGTCACCCGGGGAGCTGTTTTTT. Encoded protein: CASKLGTGGSPGELFF.

The chain combines TRBV18 with TRBJ2-2; unclear D gene. Trimming cost V 3 bases and J 6 bases, with 5 bases left between them. This CDR3 comprises 12 residues. CDR1 and CDR2 (germline): KGHSH, LQKENI. CDR3 DNA sequence: TGTGCCAGCTCACCGTTGCCCGGGGAGCTGTTTTTT. Translation gives CASSPLPGELFF.

The rearrangement uses TRBV12-5 and TRBJ2-5; D might be TRBD1 or TRBD2, each matching 5 bases. Trimming left V 0 bases short and J 5 bases short, with 19 bases between. Germline CDR1 reads LGHNT; CDR2 reads FRNRAP. The CDR3 consists of 17 residues. In nucleotides, the CDR3 is TGTGCTAGTGGTTTGGTCCTCCGGGACCGCCTCTTTGAGACCCAGTACTTC. It encodes CASGLVLRDRLFETQYF.

The V gene is TRBV11-2, the J gene TRBJ1-1; D unclear. This CDR3 is built from 17 residues. The germline V gene has CDR1 SGHAT and CDR2 FQNNGV. With 2 bases removed from V and 0 bases from J, the gap between germline ends came to 16 bases. CDR3 in DNA: TGTGCCAGCAGCTTAACGCGGGCCCCCAGCCTGAACACTGAAGCTTTCTTT. It codes for CASSLTRAPSLNTEAFF.

This chain connects TRBV19 to TRBJ2-1; 10 bases align to TRBD2. Looked up from germline, CDR1 is LNHDA and CDR2 is SQIVND (reference sequence). J gave up 4 bases and V 5 bases, and 2 bases lay outside the gene matches. The CDR3 covers 14 residues. The DNA for the CDR3 is TGTGCCAGTAGTGGACTAGCGGAGTACAATGAGCAGTTCTTC. Translated: CASSGLAEYNEQFF.

The rearrangement links TRBV5-1 to TRBJ2-2; 9 nucleotides line up with TRBD1. V shed 0 bases, J shed 4 bases, and the junction held 4 bases outside the gene matches. CDR1 is SGHRS, CDR2 YFSETQ, per germline. CDR3 length: 16 amino acids. As DNA, the CDR3 is TGCGCCAGCAGCTTGGCCGACAGGGGGTCCACCGGGGAGCTGTTTTTT. This encodes CASSLADRGSTGELFF.

The gene calls are TRBV6-1 and TRBJ1-5; D gene ambiguous. Germline-derived CDR1 and CDR2 are MNHNS and SASEGT. Trimming took off 3 bases at V and 12 bases at J, with 6 bases between the two ends. This CDR3 contains 10 residues. In DNA, the CDR3 is TGTGCCAGCAGTGAGTTAGGCCAGCATTTT. Amino acid sequence: CASSELGQHF.

The CDR3 bases are TGTGCCAGCTCCCCCGGGACAGGGGGAGGAAACACCATATATTTT. It is translated as CASSPGTGGGNTIYF. The chain recombines TRBV18 with TRBJ1-3, with TRBD1 identical over 11 bases. The CDR3 spans 15 residues. Germline assignment: CDR1 KGHSH and CDR2 LQKENI. Unmatched junction bases numbered 5, after V lost 6 bases and J lost 4 bases.

This clone has only a few counts. V gene TRBV5-5 combines with J gene TRBJ1-4, with D unresolved. CDR1 and CDR2 (germline): SGHKS, YYEKEE (reference sequence). The CDR3 is 11 residues long. The ends were cut back, 5 bases at V and 8 bases at J, with 7 bases in the middle. The CDR3 sequence is CASRSMEKLFF. The DNA of the CDR3 is TGTGCCAGCAGAAGCATGGAAAAACTGTTTTTT.

This chain connects TRBV10-2 to TRBJ2-7; D is uncertain. This CDR3 contains 15 residues. CDR1 is WSHSY, CDR2 SAAADI, per germline. The V end was cut by 3 bases, the J end by 2 bases, with 14 bases between. This CDR3 is CASSDTRDTTYEQYF. Here the CDR3 DNA reads TGCGCCAGCAGTGATACAAGAGACACAACCTACGAGCAGTACTTC.

V usage is TRBV11-3 and J usage is TRBJ2-1; 8 bases match TRBD2. CDR1 and CDR2 (germline): SGHNT, YENEEA. The CDR3 loop spans 14 amino acids. V lost 1 base and J lost 9; bases outside the gene matches: 5. DNA of the CDR3: TGTGCCAGCAGCTTAGGGAGCGGGAGTAGTGAGCAGTTCTTC. This gives the protein CASSLGSGSSEQFF. Full variable domain (remainder filled in from reference TRBV11-3 and TRBJ2-1): EAGVVQSPRYKIIEKKQPVAFWCNPISGHNTLYWYLQNLGQGPELLIRYENEEAVDDSQLPKDRFSAERLKGVDSTLKIQPAELGDSAVYLCASSLGSGSSEQFFGPGTRLTVL.